This entry features one T cell receptor beta chain sequence. The sample belongs to a study of T cell responses to AZD1222 COVID-19 vaccine. The data were produced by immunoSEQ multiplex PCR, yet TCRdb's version contains in-frame clones alone and is incomplete. The sample holds some 120,000 clones, 80% to 90% seen once. In germline, CDR1 is LNHDA, CDR2 SQIVND (reference sequence). The CDR3 sequence is 16 residues long. J gave up 5 bases and V 1 base, and 10 bases lay outside the gene matches. This chain joins TRBV19 and TRBJ1-1; 7 nucleotides line up with TRBD1. This TCR came from an adult who received the AZD1222 COVID-19 vaccine. The source material was peripheral blood, sampled 28 days after the second AZD1222 dose. CDR3 coding DNA: TGTGCCAGTAGTATAGCAGGCAGGGGGATGAGGACTGAAGCTTTCTTT. It specifies CASSIAGRGMRTEAFF. Together with reference TRBV19 and TRBJ1-1, the CDR3 gives the full variable domain: DGGITQSPKYLFRKEGQNVTLSCEQNLNHDAMYWYRQDPGQGLRLIYYSQIVNDFQKGDIAEGYSVSREKKESFPLTVTSAQKNPTAFYLCASSIAGRGMRTEAFFGQGTRLTVV.